The 29 T cell receptor beta chains given below trace back to one sample, sequenced in a study of T cells in localized non-small cell lung cancer. TCRdb keeps only in-frame clones here, not all; method: immunoSEQ multiplex PCR. The table has about 2,100 clones, roughly 24% seen once. This specimen consisted of lung tumor tissue, obtained before any cancer treatment. The receptors derive from a female donor at least 60 years old with stage II lung adenocarcinoma.

V and J are TRBV18 and TRBJ1-4; no clear D. Germline loops: CDR1 KGHSH, CDR2 LQKENI. With 2 bases removed from V and 6 bases from J, the gap between germline ends came to 13 bases. The CDR3 totals 15 residues. The CDR3 loop reads CASSPSPGPDEKLFF. CDR3 DNA: TGTGCCAGCTCACCATCCCCAGGCCCTGATGAAAAACTGTTTTTT.

J is TRBJ1-5 and V is TRBV19; maybe TRBD1 (5 bases). Germline V gene lookup returns CDR1 LNHDA and CDR2 SQIVND (reference sequence). The V and J ends lost 6 bases and 1 base respectively, with 16 bases between them. There are 16 residues in the CDR3. In nucleotides, the CDR3 is TGTGCCAGTAGGGGATCCGGACACCAAAGCAATCAGCCCCAGCATTTT. Residues: CASRGSGHQSNQPQHF.

This clone was detected only a few times. The J gene is TRBJ1-5, the V gene TRBV19, with TRBD1 matching 9 bases. The CDR3 runs 16 residues. The trim removed 7 bases at V and 2 bases at J, leaving 9 bases unmatched. Germline V lookup: CDR1 LNHDA, CDR2 SQIVND (reference sequence). As DNA, the CDR3 is TGTGCCAGTAATTTGGGACAGGGATTGCGCAATCAGCCCCAGCATTTT. Translating it yields CASNLGQGLRNQPQHF.

The rearrangement links TRBV5-1 to TRBJ1-1, with D possibly matching TRBD1 (5 bases). The germline CDR1 and CDR2 sequences are SGHRS and YFSETQ. The CDR3 has 17 amino acids. V lost 0 bases and J lost 3, with 18 bases in between. The chain's CDR3 is CASSLGVGWRGDTEAFF. The CDR3 DNA is TGCGCCAGCAGCTTGGGGGTAGGGTGGAGGGGTGACACTGAAGCTTTCTTT.

Relative to its sample, this clone is medium-sized. V is TRBV6-8 and J is TRBJ1-5; TRBD1 might be the D (6 bases). This CDR3 is 14 amino acids long. The V and J ends lost 2 bases and 4 bases respectively, with 9 bases between them. The V gene's germline CDR1 is MNHGY and CDR2 SAAAGT. The CDR3 region has the DNA TGTGCCAGCAGTTACGGACAGAAGAATCAGCCCCAGCATTTT. As protein: CASSYGQKNQPQHF.

This clone was detected a few times. This chain links TRBV9 with TRBJ2-5, with 7 bases that match TRBD2. The germline CDR1 and CDR2 sequences are SGDLS and YYNGEE. V dropped 3 bases and J dropped 3; count of bases not matched to a gene: 5. The CDR3 extends over 14 amino acids. In nucleotides, the CDR3 is TGTGCCAGCAGCGGCGGGGCGGGGGAAGAGACCCAGTACTTC. Translated: CASSGGAGEETQYF. Drawing the rest from reference TRBV9 and TRBJ2-5, the complete variable domain is DSGVTQTPKHLITATGQRVTLRCSPRSGDLSVYWYQQSLDQGLQFLIQYYNGEERAKGNILERFSAQQFPDLHSELNLSSLELGDSALYFCASSGGAGEETQYFGPGTRLLVL.

This clone turned up a few times. The chain has TRBV14 and TRBJ2-1; D is perhaps TRBD2 (6 bases). Germline V gene sequence: CDR1 SGHDN, CDR2 FVKESK. Trimming stripped 2 bases from V and 5 bases from J, with 19 bases between. CDR3 length: 17 residues. The CDR3 protein is CASSQTALRTIDNEQFF. The CDR3 DNA is TGTGCCAGCAGCCAAACCGCCCTCCGGACTATCGACAATGAGCAGTTCTTC.

The gene calls are TRBV28 and TRBJ1-1; the D is unclear. The germline V gene has CDR1 MDHEN and CDR2 SYDVKM. V shed 1 base and J shed 2 bases, with 8 bases lying between them. The CDR3 has 14 residues. The chain's CDR3 is CASSLYGGNTEAFF. DNA of the CDR3: TGTGCCAGCAGTTTATATGGCGGTAACACTGAAGCTTTCTTT.

The V call is TRBV18, the J call TRBJ2-7; D call uncertain. Germline values: CDR1 KGHSH, CDR2 LQKENI. Trimming pared 1 base from V and 2 bases from J, leaving 3 bases between. This CDR3 is 12 amino acids long. The chain's CDR3 is CASSPQPYEQYF. The CDR3 nucleotides read TGTGCCAGCTCACCACAACCCTACGAGCAGTACTTC. The variable domain in full, completed from reference TRBV18 and TRBJ2-7, reads NAGVMQNPRHLVRRRGQEARLRCSPMKGHSHVYWYRQLPEEGLKFMVYLQKENIIDESGMPKERFSAEFPKEGPSILRIQQVVRGDSAAYFCASSPQPYEQYFGPGTRLTVT.

This clone is large. This sequence joins TRBV6-8 and TRBJ1-4, with 7 bases identical to TRBD1. CDR1 is MNHGY, CDR2 SAAAGT, per germline. J gave up 4 bases and V 8 bases, and 7 bases lay outside the gene matches. The CDR3 spans 14 residues. In DNA form, the CDR3 reads TGTGCCAGCCGAATTACAGGGGATAATGAAAAACTGTTTTTT. Its protein is CASRITGDNEKLFF.

The chain carries TRBV6-8 and TRBJ1-5; D is undetermined. Germline V CDR1 and CDR2: MNHGY, SAAAGT. The CDR3 spans 12 residues. The V and J ends lost 5 bases and 8 bases respectively, with 10 bases between them. In DNA, the CDR3 is TGTGCCAGCAGTGATTGGCCAAAGCCCCAGCATTTT. It yields the protein CASSDWPKPQHF.

The rearrangement links TRBV19 to TRBJ1-2; D is possibly TRBD1 (6 bases). Germline V CDR1 and CDR2: LNHDA, SQIVND (reference sequence). CDR3 length: 14 residues. V shed 3 bases and J shed 2 bases, with 10 bases lying between them. For the CDR3, the DNA is TGTGCCAGTAGTATGGGAACAGGGAACTATGGCTACACCTTC. It encodes CASSMGTGNYGYTF.

V is TRBV6-8 and J is TRBJ2-4; no clear D. V dropped 10 bases and J dropped 8 bases, with 18 bases sitting between them. Germline V gene data show CDR1 as MNHGY and CDR2 as SAAAGT. The CDR3 contains 13 residues. CDR3 in amino acids: CATMDPNLDIQYF. CDR3 DNA: TGTGCCACGATGGACCCAAATTTGGACATTCAGTACTTC.

This chain links TRBV5-1 with TRBJ1-1, with unresolved D. V lost 5 bases to trimming and J lost 0 bases, with 14 bases between them. In germline, CDR1 is SGHRS, CDR2 YFSETQ. The CDR3 contains 15 residues. The DNA of the CDR3 is TGCGCCAGCAGGCCCGGGAACGGGTTGAACACTGAAGCTTTCTTT. Translated: CASRPGNGLNTEAFF.

The rearrangement uses TRBV7-6 and TRBJ2-7; no reliable D call. Germline assignment: CDR1 SGHVS and CDR2 FNYEAQ. The ends were cut back, 7 bases at V and 7 bases at J, with 20 bases in the middle. The CDR3 has 14 residues. CDR3 residues: CASTVGMTSREQYF. Written as DNA, the CDR3 is TGTGCCAGCACCGTTGGTATGACATCGAGGGAGCAGTACTTC.

The chain carries TRBV5-1 and TRBJ1-2, with D maybe TRBD1 (6 bases). V lost 0 bases and J lost 2, with 14 bases in between. CDR1 and CDR2 (germline): SGHRS, YFSETQ. The CDR3 covers 16 residues. The CDR3 is CASSLGLQGKNYGYTF. The CDR3 DNA sequence: TGCGCCAGCAGCTTGGGACTCCAGGGGAAGAACTATGGCTACACCTTC.

This clone is classed as medium-sized. DNA of the CDR3: TGTGCCAGCAGCTACAGGATTAGCAATCAGCCCCAGCATTTT. The encoded protein is CASSYRISNQPQHF. This chain uses TRBV11-3 with TRBJ1-5, with D possibly TRBD1 on 5 matching bases. The CDR3 has 14 residues. In germline, CDR1 is SGHNT, CDR2 YENEEA. Deletions cut 4 bases from V and 0 bases from J, with 7 bases between.

The genes are TRBV6-8 and TRBJ2-1, with D unresolved. This CDR3 contains 12 residues. Germline CDR1 MNHGY, CDR2 SAAAGT. V was pared by 5 bases and J by 10 bases, with 12 bases between. The chain's CDR3 is CASSTRSTEQFF. CDR3 DNA: TGTGCCAGCAGTACGAGGTCCACAGAGCAGTTCTTC.

The chain uses TRBV19 and TRBJ1-2; maybe TRBD1 (5 bases). Germline loops: CDR1 LNHDA, CDR2 SQIVND (reference sequence). Trimming cost V 8 bases and J 2 bases, with 6 bases left between them. CDR3 size: 11 residues. Here the CDR3 reads CASSGNYGYTF. The CDR3 DNA reads TGTGCCAGTTCAGGGAACTATGGCTACACCTTC.

The rearrangement links TRBV23-1 to TRBJ2-1; D is unresolved. TRBV23-1 is given ORF status, its function remaining uncertain. V lost 6 bases and J lost 6, with 12 bases in between. The CDR3 has 13 residues. The CDR3, as DNA: TGCGCCAGCAGCTTGGAGTGGGGCAATGAGCAGTTCTTC. Protein product: CASSLEWGNEQFF.

V and J are TRBV10-2 and TRBJ2-6; no definite D call. The germline V gene encodes CDR1 WSHSY and CDR2 SAAADI. The V end was cut by 5 bases, the J end by 5 bases, with 19 bases between. This CDR3 is 17 amino acids long. Here the CDR3 DNA reads TGCGCCAGCAGTAACAAAATCACTTCTAATCGGGCCAACGTCCTGACTTTC. Translation: CASSNKITSNRANVLTF.

This clone was seen only a few times. This chain links TRBV28 with TRBJ1-1; possibly TRBD1 for D (5 bases). The CDR3 runs to 13 residues. Germline lookup yields CDR1 MDHEN and CDR2 SYDVKM. Trimming stripped 6 bases from V and 10 bases from J, with 18 bases between. The chain's CDR3 is CASRKTVQVRAFF. CDR3 sequence (DNA): TGTGCCAGCAGGAAGACAGTCCAGGTGAGAGCTTTCTTT.

This clone was detected a few times. V usage is TRBV19 and J usage is TRBJ1-6, with TRBD1 as a possible D gene (5 bases). CDR3 size: 18 residues. The germline V and J ends were trimmed by 8 bases and 0 bases, with 20 bases remaining between them. Germline V gene sequence: CDR1 LNHDA, CDR2 SQIVND (reference sequence). CDR3 sequence reads: CASRASRDSSSYNSPLHF. The CDR3 DNA is TGTGCCAGTCGGGCCAGCCGGGACTCTAGCTCCTATAATTCACCCCTCCACTTT. The entire variable domain, with the rest obtained from reference TRBV19 and TRBJ1-6, is as follows: DGGITQSPKYLFRKEGQNVTLSCEQNLNHDAMYWYRQDPGQGLRLIYYSQIVNDFQKGDIAEGYSVSREKKESFPLTVTSAQKNPTAFYLCASRASRDSSSYNSPLHFGNGTRLTVT.

The chain combines TRBV14 with TRBJ1-3, with 8 bases aligning to TRBD1. The J segment lost 0 bases and the V segment lost 3 bases, leaving 4 bases of the junction unmatched. Germline CDR1 and CDR2: SGHDN and FVKESK. This CDR3 is 16 amino acids long. CDR3 bases: TGTGCCAGCAGCCATGGGACAGGCCTCTCTGGAAACACCATATATTTT. Protein product: CASSHGTGLSGNTIYF.

This chain uses TRBV10-2 with TRBJ2-2; either TRBD1 or TRBD2 may supply D (5 bases each). Trimming shortened V by 7 bases and J by 1 base, and 16 bases separated the two germline ends. The CDR3 contains 16 residues. Germline V gene data show CDR1 as WSHSY and CDR2 as SAAADI. CDR3 DNA sequence: TGCGCCAGCACTGACGGGGACGGCGGGAACACCGGGGAGCTGTTTTTT. It is translated as CASTDGDGGNTGELFF.

V gene TRBV30 combines with J gene TRBJ2-7; perhaps TRBD1 as D (5 bases). The V and J ends lost 0 bases and 5 bases respectively, with 8 bases between them. The CDR3 is 12 amino acids. In germline, CDR1 is GTSNPN, CDR2 SVGIG (reference sequence). The CDR3 loop reads CAWSVKGDEQYF. CDR3 coding DNA: TGTGCCTGGAGTGTAAAAGGGGACGAGCAGTACTTC.

The rearrangement links TRBV9 to TRBJ1-1; the D gene is possibly TRBD1 (5 bases). There are 14 residues in the CDR3. Deletions cut 5 bases from V and 4 bases from J, with 15 bases between. Germline values: CDR1 SGDLS, CDR2 YYNGEE. In DNA form, the CDR3 reads TGTGCCAGCAGAGCCGACCCGGGGGTCACTGAAGCTTTCTTT. Encoded protein: CASRADPGVTEAFF.

A few counts support this clone. The V call is TRBV29-1, the J call TRBJ2-7; D gene ambiguous. V dropped 4 bases and J dropped 0 bases, with 10 bases sitting between them. The CDR3 contains 13 residues. Germline lookup yields CDR1 SQVTM and CDR2 ANQGSEA. DNA for the CDR3: TGCAGCGTTGCGGTGATGAGCTCCTACGAGCAGTACTTC. Translating gives CSVAVMSSYEQYF.

This clone has more than one count but fewer than ten. The chain has TRBV11-3 and TRBJ2-3, with D perhaps matching TRBD2 (5 bases). Germline lookup yields CDR1 SGHNT and CDR2 YENEEA. The V end lost 4 bases, the J end lost 2 bases, and 10 bases lay between the germline ends. The CDR3 has 14 amino acids. CDR3 in amino acids: CASSSRGNTDTQYF. In DNA, the CDR3 is TGTGCCAGCAGCTCGAGAGGGAACACAGATACGCAGTATTTT.